This T cell receptor (beta chain) was observed in a study of shared clonotypes between healthy human individuals (dated by TCRdb to about 2020). Study-level background: The cohort comprised a couple of women and a few men aged 18 to 49 years. For each donor, CD4 naive and CD4 memory were each run on three plates, CD8 naive on two plates, and CD8 memory on one plate. The study deeply sequenced blood TCR repertoires of about five healthy adults to estimate repertoire size and the extent of clonotype sharing between individuals. Different laboratories and diverse techniques were used to prepare libraries and sequence TCR repertoires, to increase sequencing depth and limit assay-specific biases. Each donor's leukapheresis produced roughly between about 0.9 and 9.5 billion PBMCs.

What the authors observed across the whole study: Across four donors, about 5.2% of naive CD4, roughly 3.8% of naive CD8, about 2.3% of memory CD4, and under 0.45% of memory CD8 clonotypes were shared. Only blood was sampled, and tissue TCR repertoires likely differ from those in blood. Compared with non-shared clonotypes, the clonotypes found in all four sorted-subset donors had higher generation probabilities. Based on pairwise subsampling, the degree of clonotype sharing among donors was expected to be affected by sequencing depth. Naive subsets generally had larger estimated clonotype richness than memory subsets. The genetic and exposure-history diversity represented was limited by the small number of donors. Rarefaction of sorted-subset datasets indicated incomplete sequencing despite the large sequencing depth.

Using the deep immunoSEQ assay, TCR CDR3 regions were amplified from genomic DNA by multiplex PCR. Genomic DNA extracted from each cell subset was distributed evenly over all wells of several immunoSEQ 96-well plates, and each plate served as one replicate. For sorted subsets, around 200 ng genomic DNA, equal to about 30,000 T cell genomes, was loaded into each replicate PCR. Purified libraries were quantified with a Qubit 3.0 fluorometer, sized on a Bioanalyzer 2100, and re-quantified with the KAPA Library Quantification kit. Every immunoSEQ 96-well plate was sequenced on a separate single-read 150-cycle Illumina NextSeq 550 flow cell. The paper's data handling went like this. Because the immunoSEQ output included only junctional sequences and no quality scores, the filtering could not be the same as the filtering used for full-length reads. Sequences were annotated with PyIR, a Python wrapper for IgBLAST v1.9, using IMGT germline references to assign V/J genes and CDR3. Reads were filtered out if the reads had weak V/J assignments (E-value above 1e-6), no CDR3, stop codons, out-of-frame junctions, or ambiguous translated residues. V3J clonotypes were defined as sequences sharing the same inferred V gene, J gene, and CDR3 amino acid sequence. To compute the percentage overlap between repertoires, the number of shared unique clonotypes was divided by the size of the smaller repertoire. Repertoire richness was assessed with RTK rarefaction, the Chao1 estimator, and Recon v2.1 estimates of unobserved clonotypes. For all TCRbeta clonotypes obtained by the gDNA method from a handful of donors, generation probabilities were computed with OLGA. The clones in this table, taken by TCRdb from immuneACCESS, are in-frame only. Not every clone is retained; where verified, under half of the shortfall comes from an unresolved V gene, and the cause of the rest is unknown. D and trimming come from the DNA, and the V and J calls and clone size come from that table. The sample table contains some 660,000 clones; only one count was recorded for around four fifths of them. Together, the top ten hold roughly 1.9% of the sample.

Reading from cysteine to phenylalanine, the CDR3 counts 13 amino acids. This entry keeps only the CDR3 DNA: 39 bases, framed from base 1. Trimming removed 6 bases from V and 6 bases from J, leaving 12 bases between the germline ends. From a lookup of the germline V gene, CDR1 and CDR2 are SGHTA and FQGNSA. About this clone: No cognate antigen has been identified for it. Base quality data are lacking; no much larger clone is found one base away.

Donors were healthy HIV-negative adults with no recently reported acute infections or vaccinations. Every donor was a Caucasian adult living in Nashville, Tennessee, USA. CD4+ T cells were enriched by magnetic negative selection; naive cells were then positively selected on CD45RA, and the negative fraction formed the memory subset. Blood was obtained by leukapheresis, after which PBMCs were separated by Ficoll-Histopaque density gradient centrifugation and cryopreserved in liquid nitrogen vapor phase. Analytical flow cytometry was used to check the purity and quantity of every magnetically sorted T cell population. Each sorted fraction had its genomic DNA isolated and then quantified by UV absorbance on a Nanodrop 2000c.

The V and J segments used are TRBV7-2 and TRBJ1-5; no D gene call is confident. The TCR was taken from a woman younger than 45 in good health. The specimen was memory CD4+ T cells sorted from blood. The sample's cell subset or site label is to be understood as: CD45RA-negative fraction. The CDR3 is CASRPSVGQPQHF. The nucleotide sequence reads as follows: TGTGCCAGCAGACCCTCAGTAGGTCAGCCCCAGCATTTT.